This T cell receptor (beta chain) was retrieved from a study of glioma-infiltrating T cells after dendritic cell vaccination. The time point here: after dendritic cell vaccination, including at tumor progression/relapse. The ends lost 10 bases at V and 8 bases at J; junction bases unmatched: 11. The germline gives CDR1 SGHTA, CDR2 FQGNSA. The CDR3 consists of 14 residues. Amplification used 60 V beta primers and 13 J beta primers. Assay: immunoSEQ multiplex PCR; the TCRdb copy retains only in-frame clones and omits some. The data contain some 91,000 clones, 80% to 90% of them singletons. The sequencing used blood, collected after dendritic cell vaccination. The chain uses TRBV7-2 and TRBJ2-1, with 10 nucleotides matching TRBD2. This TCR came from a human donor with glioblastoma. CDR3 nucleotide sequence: TGTGCCACCGAAGTAGCGGGAGGCGCGCATGAGCAGTTCTTC. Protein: CATEVAGGAHEQFF.